The rows below give T cell receptor beta chains drawn from one sample of a study of neurological immune-mediated disorders. MiXCR, run by TCRdb on the 5' RACE reads, gives a single entry per CDR3 protein. This sample carries about 55,000 distinct CDR3 sequences, around 3.9% of them seen once, and the ten largest clones take 1.6%. The sample was PBMCs. The receptors come from a man in his thirties or forties with multiple sclerosis. The CDR3 runs from the conserved cysteine through the conserved F or W. A D gene is named only where the DNA matches it firmly. Some rows mark clone size as missing; the rest say once, few, many or name a class of expanded clone.

J	V	D	size	CDR3	DNA
TRBJ1-2	TRBV7-2	TRBD1	many	CASREQGADGYTF	TGTGCCAGCAGGGAACAGGGGGCTGATGGCTACACCTTC
TRBJ1-2	TRBV5-1	TRBD1	few	CASSVGQGANYGYTF	TGCGCCAGCAGCGTCGGACAGGGGGCAAACTATGGCTACACCTTC
TRBJ1-4	TRBV12-3/TRBV12-4	NA	many	CASSAPGQGEIEKLFF	TGTGCCAGCAGTGCCCCCGGGCAGGGAGAAATTGAAAAACTGTTTTTT
TRBJ2-3	TRBV6-2/TRBV6-3	NA	many	CASSYPDTQYF	TGTGCCAGCAGTTACCCAGATACGCAGTATTTT
TRBJ2-3	TRBV29-1	NA	many	CSVEAWILHSTDTQYF	TGCAGCGTTGAAGCGTGGATCCTTCATAGCACAGATACGCAGTATTTT
TRBJ2-7	TRBV5-5	TRBD1	many	CASRITTGVSYEQYF	TGTGCCAGCAGAATCACGACAGGGGTCTCCTACGAGCAGTACTTC
TRBJ2-5	TRBV3-1	TRBD1	many	CASSQDQGVQETQYF	TGTGCCAGCAGCCAAGACCAGGGGGTCCAAGAGACCCAGTACTTC
TRBJ2-2	TRBV4-2	TRBD2	many	CASKQTSGTGELFF	TGTGCCAGCAAACAGACTAGCGGGACCGGGGAGCTGTTTTTT
TRBJ2-1	TRBV12-3/TRBV12-4	TRBD1	many	CASRGQGPYNEQFF	TGTGCCAGCAGGGGACAGGGGCCTTACAATGAGCAGTTCTTC
TRBJ2-7	TRBV20-1	NA	many	CSARDYEQYF	TGCAGTGCAAGAGACTACGAGCAGTACTTC
TRBJ2-2	TRBV18	NA	NA	CASSPSGQNTGELFF	TGTGCCAGCTCCCCCTCGGGACAGAACACCGGGGAGCTGTTTTTT
TRBJ2-2	TRBV5-6	NA	NA	CASSAFLSTNTGELFF	TGTGCCAGCAGCGCGTTTTTGAGTACGAACACCGGGGAGCTGTTTTTT
TRBJ1-2	TRBV5-1	TRBD1	many	CASRSGQGVMYGYTF	TGCGCCAGCAGGTCCGGACAGGGAGTGATGTATGGCTACACCTTC
TRBJ1-5	TRBV7-8	NA	many	CASSLNTGTNQPQHF	TGTGCCAGCAGCTTAAATACAGGGACGAATCAGCCCCAGCATTTT
TRBJ1-1	TRBV7-8	TRBD1	many	CASSHGRNRDRWLAFF	TGTGCCAGCAGCCACGGCCGGAACCGGGACAGATGGTTAGCTTTCTTT
TRBJ1-5	TRBV6-5	NA	many	CASSRVWSNQPQHF	TGTGCCAGCAGCCGAGTGTGGAGCAATCAGCCCCAGCATTTT
TRBJ1-1	TRBV6-5	NA	few	CATCSPEPNTEAFF	TGTGCCACCTGTTCTCCGGAGCCGAACACTGAAGCTTTCTTT
TRBJ2-1	TRBV29-1	NA	many	CSVSQLYNEQFF	TGCAGCGTATCGCAGCTCTACAATGAGCAGTTCTTC
TRBJ1-6	TRBV7-9	TRBD1	NA	CASSLGTGFYNSPLHF	TGTGCCAGCAGCCTCGGGACAGGGTTTTATAATTCACCCCTCCACTTT
TRBJ2-6	TRBV5-1	NA	many	CASSPGGLSGANVLTF	TGCGCCAGCAGCCCGGGCGGACTCTCTGGGGCCAACGTCCTGACTTTC
TRBJ1-1	TRBV20-1	NA	many	CSAREEGNTEAFF	TGCAGTGCTAGAGAGGAGGGGAACACTGAAGCTTTCTTT
TRBJ1-2	TRBV9	NA	many	CASSVTGNYGYTF	TGTGCCAGCAGCGTAACAGGGAACTATGGCTACACCTTC
TRBJ2-5	TRBV5-5	NA	many	CASSPTGRTNQETQYF	TGTGCCAGCAGCCCGACAGGGAGGACAAACCAAGAGACCCAGTACTTC
TRBJ2-3	TRBV12-5	TRBD1	many	CASGIGQADTQYF	TGTGCTAGTGGTATCGGACAGGCAGATACGCAGTATTTT
TRBJ1-5	TRBV20-1	NA	many	CSARDSNRENQPQHF	TGCAGTGCTAGAGATTCGAACAGGGAGAATCAGCCCCAGCATTTT
TRBJ1-2	TRBV6-5	NA	many	CASSARGAPGYTF	TGTGCCAGCAGCGCACGCGGGGCCCCTGGCTACACCTTC
TRBJ2-3	TRBV5-1	NA	many	CASSFGGSSTDTQYF	TGCGCCAGCAGCTTTGGGGGATCTAGCACAGATACGCAGTATTTT
TRBJ2-7	TRBV6-2/TRBV6-3	NA	many	CASSYSLYEQYF	TGTGCCAGCAGTTACTCGTTATACGAGCAGTACTTC
TRBJ2-7	TRBV7-9	TRBD1	many	CASSSPTGESYEQYF	TGTGCCAGCAGCTCGCCGACAGGGGAATCCTACGAGCAGTACTTC
TRBJ2-7	TRBV14	TRBD1	few	CASSQEDRVWSYEQYF	TGTGCCAGCAGCCAAGAAGACAGGGTTTGGTCCTACGAGCAGTACTTC
TRBJ2-5	TRBV20-1	NA	many	CSTSATGQETQYF	NA
TRBJ2-1	TRBV11-2	TRBD2	many	CASVAGGENEQFF	TGTGCCAGCGTCGCGGGAGGAGAGAATGAGCAGTTCTTC
TRBJ2-3	TRBV6-1	NA	many	CASSFGSHTDTQYF	TGTGCCAGCAGTTTTGGGAGCCATACAGATACGCAGTATTTT
TRBJ1-4	TRBV12-3/TRBV12-4	NA	many	CASRKGGGSKLFF	TGTGCCAGCAGAAAAGGAGGTGGGTCGAAACTGTTTTTT
TRBJ2-1	TRBV7-6	NA	NA	CASSLSGAEQFF	TGTGCCAGCAGCTTATCCGGTGCTGAGCAGTTCTTC
TRBJ2-7	TRBV19	NA	many	CASSNRRNPYEQYF	TGTGCCAGTAGTAACAGGCGAAATCCCTACGAGCAGTACTTC
TRBJ2-3	TRBV9	NA	many	CASSVGGVQNTQYF	TGTGCCAGCAGCGTAGGAGGGGTTCAAAATACGCAGTATTTT
TRBJ1-4	TRBV19	NA	many	CASSITATNEKLFF	TGTGCCAGTAGTATTACTGCAACTAATGAAAAACTGTTTTTT
TRBJ2-3	TRBV12-3/TRBV12-4	NA	NA	CASSSRAVYTDTQYF	TGTGCCAGCAGCAGCCGGGCGGTCTACACAGATACGCAGTATTTT
TRBJ2-5	TRBV9	NA	many	CASSPDRQETQYF	TGTGCCAGCAGCCCAGACAGACAAGAGACCCAGTACTTC
TRBJ2-3	TRBV10-2	NA	many	CASRSSRTDTQYF	TGCGCCAGCAGATCTAGTCGGACAGATACGCAGTATTTT
TRBJ1-2	TRBV7-6	NA	many	CASSPGVYGYTF	TGTGCCAGCAGCCCTGGGGTCTATGGCTACACCTTC
TRBJ1-1	TRBV7-8	NA	many	CASSPDGLGRAGAFF	TGTGCCAGCAGTCCAGACGGCTTAGGGAGAGCTGGAGCTTTCTTT
TRBJ2-7	TRBV5-1	NA	many	CASSLGGTDSYEQYF	TGCGCCAGCAGCTTAGGAGGGACAGACTCCTACGAGCAGTACTTC
TRBJ1-1	TRBV5-1	NA	many	CASSLTPGTEAFF	TGCGCCAGCAGCTTGACCCCGGGCACTGAAGCTTTCTTT
TRBJ2-2	TRBV20-1	NA	many	CSARPLGADTGELFF	TGCAGTGCTAGACCCCTTGGTGCGGACACCGGGGAGCTGTTTTTT
TRBJ2-7	TRBV28	TRBD1	many	CASRARTGVYEQYF	TGTGCCAGCAGGGCGAGAACAGGGGTCTACGAGCAGTACTTC
TRBJ2-7	TRBV7-9	NA	many	CASSLRGGQEIYEQYF	TGTGCCAGCAGCCTACGCGGGGGACAGGAGATCTACGAGCAGTACTTC
TRBJ1-2	TRBV5-4	TRBD1	many	CASSQWTGEAYGYTF	TGTGCCAGCAGCCAGTGGACAGGGGAGGCCTATGGCTACACCTTC
TRBJ2-1	TRBV4-2	NA	many	CASSQGGLGRGPNEQFF	TGTGCCAGCAGCCAAGGAGGACTAGGGCGGGGGCCAAATGAGCAGTTCTTC
TRBJ1-1	TRBV5-1	NA	many	CASSVDTHEAFF	TGCGCCAGCAGCGTGGACACCCATGAAGCTTTCTTT
TRBJ1-2	TRBV11-2	NA	few	CASSLAQERGFGYTF	TGTGCCAGCAGCTTAGCGCAGGAAAGGGGATTCGGCTACACCTTC